This T cell receptor (beta chain) was obtained from a study of blood T cell repertoires in COVID-19. Study background: There were acute and convalescent COVID-19 samples, and they came from the United States, Italy and Spain. The cDNA or gDNA used as material had been derived from T cells, B-cell-depleted T cells, or PBMCs.

Sequenced by immunoSEQ multiplex PCR; TCRdb stores in-frame clones only, minus some. Seen here are about 300,000 clones, 85% to 90% observed once, and the top ten hold about 4%. J was trimmed by 5 bases and V by 5 bases; bases with no gene match: 9. CDR1 is SGHVS, CDR2 FQNEAQ, per germline. CDR3 size: 15 residues. The study assigned cohorts using participant-reported clinical history. Two negative PCRs, clearance, or symptom resolution were required of recovered Cohort 3 donors. The sequence derives from a young man who had recovered from COVID-19. The material sequenced was PBMCs or T cells enriched from blood (not recorded which). The chain combines TRBV7-8 with TRBJ2-7; the match to TRBD1 covers 10 bases. CDR3 DNA: TGTGCCAGCAGCCGAAGGGGACAGGGGATCCACGAGCAGTACTTC. This translates into CASSRRGQGIHEQYF.